This TCR beta chain was captured by sequencing in a study of preoperative IRX-2 immunotherapy in early breast cancer. The CDR3 loop spans 15 amino acids. V gave up 0 bases and J gave up 6 bases, with 12 bases separating them. Germline CDR1 reads LNHNV; CDR2 reads YYDKDF (reference sequence). In its sample, this clone was seen a few times. Treatment reported: preoperative locoregional IRX-2 cytokine immunotherapy. Samples came from a phase Ib trial of preoperative locoregional IRX-2 cytokine immunotherapy. Here immunoSEQ multiplex PCR was the method, and the copy in TCRdb shows in-frame clones only, minus some. The sample holds approximately 24,000 clones; approximately 75% are singletons and the top ten take 1% to 1.5%.

The TCR was taken from a human donor with breast cancer. Sequencing used lymph node tissue, obtained after IRX-2 immunotherapy. This chain links TRBV15 with TRBJ1-5; D ambiguous. The CDR3 loop reads CATSRDQGNGQPQHF. The CDR3 nucleotides read TGTGCCACCAGCAGAGATCAAGGGAATGGTCAGCCCCAGCATTTT.